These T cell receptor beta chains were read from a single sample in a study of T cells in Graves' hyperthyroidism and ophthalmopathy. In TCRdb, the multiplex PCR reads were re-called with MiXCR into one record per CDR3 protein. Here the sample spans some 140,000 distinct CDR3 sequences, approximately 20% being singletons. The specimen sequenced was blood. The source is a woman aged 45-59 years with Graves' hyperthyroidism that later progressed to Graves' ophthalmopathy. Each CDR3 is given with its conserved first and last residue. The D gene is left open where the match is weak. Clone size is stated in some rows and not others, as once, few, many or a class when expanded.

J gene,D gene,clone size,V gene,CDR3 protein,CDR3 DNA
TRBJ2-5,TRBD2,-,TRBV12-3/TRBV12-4,CASSTGTSARGKTQYF,TGTGCCAGCAGTACCGGGACTAGCGCGAGGGGGAAGACCCAGTACTTC
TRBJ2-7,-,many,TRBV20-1,CSSTPSSYEQYF,TGCAGTTCGACCCCGTCATCCTACGAGCAGTACTTC
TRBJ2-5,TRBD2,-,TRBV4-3,CASSQESGGEETQYF,TGCGCCAGCAGCCAAGAAAGCGGGGGAGAAGAGACCCAGTACTTC
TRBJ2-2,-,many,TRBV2,CASSLEGGGELFF,TGTGCCAGCAGTTTGGAGGGCGGCGGGGAGCTGTTTTTT
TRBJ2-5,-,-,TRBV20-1,CSVLEWTEQETQYF,TGCAGTGTTCTAGAATGGACAGAACAAGAGACCCAGTACTTC
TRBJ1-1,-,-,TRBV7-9,CASSAQGIMNTEAFF,TGTGCCAGCAGCGCACAGGGAATTATGAACACTGAAGCTTTCTTT
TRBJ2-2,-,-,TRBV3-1,CASSQVGPGELFF,TGTGCCAGCAGCCAAGTCGGTCCCGGGGAGCTGTTTTTT
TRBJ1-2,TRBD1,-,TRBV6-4,CASGESGTGTYYGYTF,TGTGCCAGCGGTGAGTCCGGGACAGGGACCTACTATGGCTACACCTTC
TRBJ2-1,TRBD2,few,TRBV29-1,CSVAGTSAYNEQFF,TGCAGCGTCGCCGGGACTAGCGCTTACAATGAGCAGTTCTTC
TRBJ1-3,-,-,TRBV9,CASSPTGNTIYF,TGTGCCAGCAGCCCTACTGGAAACACCATATATTTT
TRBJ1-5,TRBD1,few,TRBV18,CASSPATGDSNQPQHF,TGTGCCAGCTCACCGGCGACAGGGGACAGCAATCAGCCCCAGCATTTT
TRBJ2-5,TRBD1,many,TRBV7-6,CASSLVVRQGQETQYF,TGTGCCAGCAGCTTAGTTGTTAGACAGGGGCAAGAGACCCAGTACTTC
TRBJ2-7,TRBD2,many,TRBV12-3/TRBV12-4,CASSLAGVEQYF,TGTGCCAGCAGCCTAGCGGGAGTAGAGCAGTACTTC
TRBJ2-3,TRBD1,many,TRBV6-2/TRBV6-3,CASRPGTVTDTQYF,TGTGCCAGCAGACCCGGGACAGTCACAGATACGCAGTATTTT
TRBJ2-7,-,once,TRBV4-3,CASSQEAGSYEQYF,TGCGCCAGCAGCCAAGAAGCGGGCTCCTACGAGCAGTACTTC
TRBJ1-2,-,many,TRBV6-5,CASSYSMLGRTYGYTF,TGTGCCAGCAGTTACTCGATGCTGGGGCGCACCTATGGCTACACCTTC
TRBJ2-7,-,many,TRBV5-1,CASSPGLTPGIYEQYF,TGCGCCAGCAGCCCCGGATTAACCCCCGGGATCTACGAGCAGTACTTC
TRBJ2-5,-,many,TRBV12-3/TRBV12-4,CASSLMSGIQETQYF,TGTGCCAGCAGTTTAATGAGCGGAATTCAAGAGACCCAGTACTTC
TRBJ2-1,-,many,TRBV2,CASSEAYYNEQFF,TGTGCCAGCAGTGAAGCTTACTACAATGAGCAGTTCTTC
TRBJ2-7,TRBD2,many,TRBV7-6,CASSLVAGGYEQYF,TGTGCCAGCAGCCTGGTAGCGGGAGGCTACGAGCAGTACTTC
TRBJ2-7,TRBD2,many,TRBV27,CASRAGPYEQYF,TGTGCCAGCAGAGCGGGACCCTACGAGCAGTACTTC
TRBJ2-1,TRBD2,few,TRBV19,CASSGLAGTEQFF,TGTGCCAGTAGCGGACTAGCGGGGACCGAGCAGTTCTTC
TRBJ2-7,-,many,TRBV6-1,CAREQGGAYEQYF,TGTGCCAGGGAACAGGGGGGGGCCTACGAGCAGTACTTC
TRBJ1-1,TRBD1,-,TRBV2,CASRVTGLNTEAFF,TGTGCCAGCAGGGTGACAGGGTTGAACACTGAAGCTTTCTTT
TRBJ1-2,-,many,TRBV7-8,CASSLRVQAPNYGYTF,TGTGCCAGCAGCTTGAGGGTGCAGGCCCCTAACTATGGCTACACCTTC
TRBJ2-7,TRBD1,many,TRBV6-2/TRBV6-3,CASRTGIYEQYF,TGTGCCAGCCGGACAGGAATCTACGAGCAGTACTTC
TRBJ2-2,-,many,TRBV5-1,CASSLALAYTGELFF,TGCGCCAGCAGCTTGGCCCTAGCCTACACCGGGGAGCTGTTTTTT
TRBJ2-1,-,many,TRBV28,CASSPRRGDNEQFF,TGTGCCAGCAGTCCCCGCCGAGGGGACAATGAGCAGTTCTTC
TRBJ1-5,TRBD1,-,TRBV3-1,CASSQGQGRRQPQHF,TGTGCCAGCAGCCAGGGACAGGGGAGAAGGCAGCCCCAGCATTTT
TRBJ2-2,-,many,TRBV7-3,CASRGSTGELFF,TGTGCCAGCAGAGGTTCCACCGGGGAGCTGTTTTTT
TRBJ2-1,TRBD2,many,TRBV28,CASSLGGLAVNNEQFF,TGTGCCAGCAGTTTAGGTGGACTAGCGGTTAACAATGAGCAGTTCTTC
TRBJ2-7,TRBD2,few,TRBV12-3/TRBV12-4,CARSPTGTIYEQYF,TGTGCCCGCAGTCCGACCGGGACTATTTACGAGCAGTACTTC
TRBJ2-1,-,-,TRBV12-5,CASGLPRSEQFF,TGTGCTAGTGGTTTGCCCCGGTCCGAGCAGTTCTTC
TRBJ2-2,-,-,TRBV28,CASRRAQRELFF,TGTGCCAGCAGACGCGCACAGCGGGAGCTGTTTTTT